The 9 T cell receptor beta chains below were found in one sample sequenced in a study of shared clonotypes between healthy human individuals. Using immunoSEQ multiplex PCR, the repertoire was profiled, and TCRdb retains in-frame clones only, with some absent. There are around 2,000,000 clones in the sample; roughly 94% occur only once, and more than 0.1% lies in the top ten. Sample: naive CD4+ T cells sorted from blood. Subset: CD45RA+ positively selected. The receptors here all came from a man aged 18 to 30 in good health.

The chain combines TRBV10-3 with TRBJ2-1; D is unresolved. Between the trimmed V and J ends, which lost 0 bases and 10 bases, there was a span of 16 bases. This CDR3 spans 15 amino acids. Germline V gene lookup returns CDR1 ENHRY and CDR2 SYGVKD. The CDR3 sequence is CAISESWRSPIEQFF. The CDR3 region has the DNA TGTGCCATCAGTGAGTCTTGGCGTAGCCCCATCGAGCAGTTCTTC.

Turning to this clone: The same CDR3 can be traced to other DNA sequences in this sample. This sequence joins TRBV30 and TRBJ2-7, with TRBD1 as a possible D gene (6 bases). This CDR3 spans 13 amino acids. The V end lost 1 base, the J end lost 2 bases, and 9 bases lay between the germline ends. The germline CDR1 and CDR2 sequences are GTSNPN and SVGIG (reference sequence). As DNA, the CDR3 is TGTGCCTGGAGTGGGACAGTTCCCTACGAGCAGTACTTC. As protein: CAWSGTVPYEQYF. Full variable domain (rest looked up from reference TRBV30 and TRBJ2-7): SQTIHQWPATLVQPVGSPLSLECTVEGTSNPNLYWYRQAAGRGLQLLFYSVGIGQISSEVPQNLSASRPQDRQFILSSKKLLLSDSGFYLCAWSGTVPYEQYFGPGTRLTVT.

This clone was counted between two and nine times. The V gene is TRBV27, the J gene TRBJ1-6; tentative D call: TRBD1 (6 bases). Looked up from germline, CDR1 is MNHEY and CDR2 is SMNVEV (reference sequence). V lost 9 bases and J 7 bases, leaving 19 bases between the germline ends. This CDR3 is built from 15 residues. The CDR3 reads CARKLERTVNSPLHF. DNA of the CDR3: TGTGCCAGAAAGCTAGAGAGGACAGTGAATTCACCCCTCCACTTT.

Turning to this clone: This same CDR3 is encoded by further DNA sequences in the sample. This rearrangement joins TRBV27 to TRBJ2-7; 12 nucleotides match TRBD2. V was clipped by 6 bases and J by 4 bases; unmatched bases: 4. This CDR3 is built from 14 residues. The germline CDR1 and CDR2 sequences are MNHEY and SMNVEV (reference sequence). The CDR3 nucleotides are TGTGCCAGCAGGCGACTAGCGGGAGTATACGAGCAGTACTTC. Its translation: CASRRLAGVYEQYF.

The table lists this clone with a count of one. As DNA, the CDR3 is TGTGCCAGCAGTGAGAGACGTCCGCCCATTGGAGCTTTCTTT. Protein product: CASSERRPPIGAFF. J is TRBJ1-1 and V is TRBV2, with D hard to call. Trimming removed 3 bases at V and 10 bases at J, with 18 bases between. Germline assignment: CDR1 SNHLY and CDR2 FYNNEI. The CDR3 has 14 residues.

The chain joins TRBV19 to TRBJ1-5; TRBD1 aligns across 7 bases. This CDR3 has 15 amino acids. V lost 5 bases, J lost 9 bases, and 13 bases stayed unmatched. Looked up from germline, CDR1 is LNHDA and CDR2 is SQIVND (reference sequence). The CDR3 sequence: CASSARDSAFWPQHF. CDR3 DNA sequence: TGTGCCAGTAGTGCCAGGGACAGCGCCTTTTGGCCCCAGCATTTT.

J is TRBJ1-2 and V is TRBV27; 10 bases fit TRBD1. The CDR3 runs to 15 residues. Losses at the gene ends were 5 bases for V and 7 bases for J; bases not matched to a gene: 10. Germline V lookup: CDR1 MNHEY, CDR2 SMNVEV (reference sequence). The CDR3 sequence is CASSRDRDRGPGYTF. The CDR3, as DNA: TGTGCCAGCAGTCGAGACCGGGACAGGGGACCTGGCTACACCTTC.

The genes are TRBV5-6 and TRBJ2-7; tentative D call: TRBD2 (7 bases). The CDR3 loop spans 16 amino acids. Germline CDR1 and CDR2: SGHDT and YYEEEE. Trimming stripped 3 bases from V and 4 bases from J, with 20 bases between. The CDR3 here is CASSYLRWEGGYEQYF. For the CDR3, the DNA is TGTGCCAGCAGCTACCTTCGTTGGGAGGGGGGATACGAGCAGTACTTC.

This clone was counted a single time. The rearrangement joins TRBV18 to TRBJ1-6, with TRBD1 as a possible D gene (5 bases). V lost 2 bases and J lost 3, with 20 bases in between. From germline, CDR1 is KGHSH and CDR2 LQKENI. The CDR3 contains 19 residues. The CDR3 is CASSPGQGSIAFYNSPLHF. In DNA, the CDR3 is TGTGCCAGCTCACCAGGACAAGGATCGATTGCTTTCTATAATTCACCCCTCCACTTT.